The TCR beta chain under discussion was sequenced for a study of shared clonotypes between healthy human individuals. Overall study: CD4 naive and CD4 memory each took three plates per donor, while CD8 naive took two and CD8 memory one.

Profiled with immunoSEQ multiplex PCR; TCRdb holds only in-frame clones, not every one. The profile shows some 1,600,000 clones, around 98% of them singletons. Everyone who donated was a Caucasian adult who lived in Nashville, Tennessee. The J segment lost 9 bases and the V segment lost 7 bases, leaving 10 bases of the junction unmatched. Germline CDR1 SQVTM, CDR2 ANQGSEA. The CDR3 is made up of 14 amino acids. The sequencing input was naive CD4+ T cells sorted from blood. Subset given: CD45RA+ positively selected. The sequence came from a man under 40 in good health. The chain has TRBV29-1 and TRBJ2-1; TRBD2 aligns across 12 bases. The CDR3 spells CSGRTSGMFGEQFF. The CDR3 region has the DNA TGCAGCGGAAGGACTAGCGGGATGTTCGGTGAGCAGTTCTTC.